One and the same sample provided the 9 T cell receptor beta chains below, sequenced in a study of blood T cell repertoires in COVID-19. Using immunoSEQ multiplex PCR, the repertoire was profiled, and TCRdb retains in-frame clones only, with some absent. Of a few hundred thousand clones detected, roughly 89% appear once; the ten largest clones hold around 4.6%. Sequenced material: peripheral blood. The receptor source for this set is a middle-aged woman who had recovered from COVID-19.

This clone appeared a single time. The chain couples TRBV27 to TRBJ2-2; 12 bases line up with TRBD2. Germline loops: CDR1 MNHEY, CDR2 SMNVEV (reference sequence). Trimming at V came to 5 bases and at J to 6 bases, leaving 10 bases not matched to a gene. The CDR3 has 17 residues. CDR3 region: CASSLPRLAGVSGELFF. The DNA of the CDR3 is TGTGCCAGCAGTCTCCCGAGACTAGCGGGGGTGTCCGGGGAGCTGTTTTTT.

The chain recombines TRBV9 with TRBJ1-1, with a weak D call TRBD1 (5 bases). CDR3 size: 14 residues. Germline V gene sequence: CDR1 SGDLS, CDR2 YYNGEE. The V gene lost 3 bases and the J gene lost 0 bases, with 9 bases spanning the gap. The chain's CDR3 is CASSADIMNTEAFF. The DNA for the CDR3 is TGTGCCAGCAGCGCGGACATAATGAACACTGAAGCTTTCTTT. Full variable domain (remainder filled in from reference TRBV9 and TRBJ1-1): DSGVTQTPKHLITATGQRVTLRCSPRSGDLSVYWYQQSLDQGLQFLIQYYNGEERAKGNILERFSAQQFPDLHSELNLSSLELGDSALYFCASSADIMNTEAFFGQGTRLTVV.

This clone was recorded once. CDR3 in DNA: TGTGCCAGCAGTGACGAGGGAAGATCACCCCTCCACTTT. Amino acid sequence: CASSDEGRSPLHF. This chain connects TRBV6-1 to TRBJ1-6; no definite D call. Germline CDR1 MNHNS, CDR2 SASEGT. CDR3 length: 13 amino acids. Trimming left V 3 bases short and J 10 bases short, with 10 bases between.

DNA for the CDR3: TGCGCCAGCAGCCCTGGGGACAGGGGGGTCGAGCAGTACTTC. This translates into CASSPGDRGVEQYF. This chain links TRBV5-1 with TRBJ2-7; 11 nucleotides align to TRBD1. Germline values: CDR1 SGHRS, CDR2 YFSETQ. V was pared by 4 bases and J by 6 bases, with 6 bases of the junction left unmatched. The CDR3 length is 14 residues. Full variable domain (remainder filled in from reference TRBV5-1 and TRBJ2-7): KAGVTQTPRYLIKTRGQQVTLSCSPISGHRSVSWYQQTPGQGLQFLFEYFSETQRNKGNFPGRFSGRQFSNSRSEMNVSTLELGDSALYLCASSPGDRGVEQYFGPGTRLTVT.

J is TRBJ2-2 and V is TRBV12-5, with D perhaps matching TRBD2 (6 bases). V lost 2 bases to trimming and J lost 2 bases, with 15 bases between them. Germline-derived CDR1 and CDR2 are LGHNT and FRNRAP. The CDR3 is 17 amino acids. The CDR3 reads CASGLTLTGTNTGELFF. For the CDR3, the DNA is TGTGCTAGTGGTTTGACCTTGACGGGGACTAACACCGGGGAGCTGTTTTTT.

Only one count was recorded for this clone. This chain uses TRBV4-3 with TRBJ2-5; TRBD2 agrees at 13 bases. The germline V gene has CDR1 LGHNA and CDR2 YSLEER. V lost 0 bases, J lost 5 bases, and 9 bases stayed unmatched. This CDR3 contains 18 residues. The CDR3 reads CASSQEVPGTSGMETQYF. CDR3 DNA: TGCGCCAGCAGCCAAGAGGTCCCCGGGACTAGCGGGATGGAGACCCAGTACTTC.

V and J are TRBV24-1 and TRBJ2-3, with TRBD2 matching 9 bases. The CDR3 contains 15 residues. V shed 3 bases, J shed 8 bases, and the junction held 8 bases outside the gene matches. CDR1 is KGHDR, CDR2 SFDVKD, per germline. In DNA form, the CDR3 reads TGTGCCACCAGTGATAACGGGTTAGCGGGGGTTACGCAGTATTTT. Translating it yields CATSDNGLAGVTQYF.

The rearrangement joins TRBV12-5 to TRBJ1-1; weak D call: TRBD1 (6 bases). The CDR3 contains 14 residues. Germline lookup yields CDR1 LGHNT and CDR2 FRNRAP. Deletions cut 5 bases from V and 6 bases from J, with 16 bases between. The CDR3 is CASGTFTGSSEAFF. CDR3 coding DNA: TGTGCTAGTGGTACCTTTACAGGGAGTTCTGAAGCTTTCTTT.

The gene calls are TRBV27 and TRBJ2-7, with D unresolved. The CDR3 sequence is 13 residues long. Looked up from germline, CDR1 is MNHEY and CDR2 is SMNVEV (reference sequence). The ends were cut back, 6 bases at V and 3 bases at J, with 12 bases in the middle. DNA of the CDR3: TGTGCCAGCAGGGGCCCCCCTCACTACGAGCAGTACTTC. The encoded protein is CASRGPPHYEQYF.